This TCR beta chain was sequenced in a study of Graves' ophthalmopathy and Graves' hyperthyroidism. Study outcomes and limitations: Progression of ophthalmopathy was predicted by the model with 65% to 71% sensitivity and roughly 74% specificity. Ophthalmopathy was separated from stable hyperthyroidism by a 13-signature model with roughly 90% sensitivity and approximately 81% specificity.

RNA transcripts were the source from which TCR beta CDR3 regions were amplified. RT-PCR in the first round used HTBI primers; a second-round multiplex PCR followed. Each CDR3 protein is one row after TCRdb ran MiXCR on the multiplex PCR reads. The sample records some 1.1 million distinct CDR3 sequences, about 38% being singletons. CDR1 and CDR2 from the germline V gene are SNHLY and FYNNEI. The ends were cut back, 2 bases at V and 4 bases at J, with 11 bases in the middle. The CDR3 covers 14 residues. A remark on this clonotype: Its antigen is unidentified.

Other autoimmune disease, uncontrolled infection, pregnancy and lactation led to exclusion. Clinicians diagnosed using symptoms, serum thyroxine, TRAb, thyroid ultrasound and orbital computed tomography. This chain joins TRBV2 and TRBJ2-5; D might be TRBD1 (6 bases). This TCR came from an adult man with Graves' hyperthyroidism. Specimen: peripheral blood or thyroid tissue (not recorded which). In DNA, the CDR3 is TGTGCCAGCAGTGAAAAGCAGGGGAGAGAGACCCAGTACTTC. Translation gives CASSEKQGRETQYF.